This TCR beta chain was identified during a study of neurological immune-mediated disorders. The study's findings and limits: HTLV-1-associated myelopathy had the most TCR clonal expansion, and multiple sclerosis had the least, less than healthy controls.

The CDR3 sequence is 16 residues long. Per germline, CDR1 SEHNR and CDR2 FQNEAQ (reference sequence). V was clipped by 5 bases and J by 4 bases; unmatched bases: 9. This clonotype was seen more than once but under ten times. The antigen is unknown. 5'RACE with 10-nucleotide random UMIs generated the cDNA. TCRdb reanalysed the 5' RACE reads using MiXCR and keeps one entry per CDR3 protein. The table lists around 25,000 distinct CDR3 sequences, 2% to 2.5% of them singletons. The sequence derives from a woman between 50 and 59 years old with multiple sclerosis. Sequencing was done on a sample of PBMCs. The V call is TRBV7-9, the J call TRBJ1-3; the match to TRBD1 covers 9 bases. CDR3 in amino acids: CASSVPGTGFGNTIYF. CDR3 in DNA: TGTGCCAGCAGCGTGCCCGGGACAGGGTTCGGAAACACCATATATTTT. The whole variable domain, filled in from reference TRBV7-9 and TRBJ1-3, reads DTGVSQNPRHKITKRGQNVTFRCDPISEHNRLYWYRQTLGQGPEFLTYFQNEAQLEKSRLLSDRFSAERPKGSFSTLEIQRTEQGDSAMYLCASSVPGTGFGNTIYFGEGSWLTVV.